Below, 32 T cell receptor beta chains from the same sample are listed, as sequenced in a study of T cells in Graves' hyperthyroidism and ophthalmopathy. There were TCR beta CDR3 regions amplified from RNA transcripts. HTBI primers drove first-round RT-PCR of the TCR CDR3. From the multiplex PCR reads, TCRdb called clonotypes with MiXCR, one entry per CDR3 protein. This table has roughly 420,000 distinct CDR3 sequences, less than 20% appearing once. The specimen sequenced was blood. These receptors were obtained from a woman under 30 with Graves' hyperthyroidism.

This clonotype appeared many times. V is TRBV30 and J is TRBJ2-3; D possibly corresponds to TRBD2 (5 bases). The CDR3 covers 14 residues. Trimming took off 2 bases at V and 5 bases at J, with 14 bases between the two ends. The V gene's germline CDR1 is GTSNPN and CDR2 SVGIG (reference sequence). As DNA, the CDR3 is TGTGCCTGGAGTAAGACCCTCGGAGGAGATACGCAGTATTTT. Amino acids: CAWSKTLGGDTQYF. The full variable domain, completed using reference TRBV30 and TRBJ2-3, is SQTIHQWPATLVQPVGSPLSLECTVEGTSNPNLYWYRQAAGRGLQLLFYSVGIGQISSEVPQNLSASRPQDRQFILSSKKLLLSDSGFYLCAWSKTLGGDTQYFGPGTRLTVL.

The table lists this clonotype with a few counts. The genes are TRBV7-8 and TRBJ2-7; TRBD1 matches at 10 bases. The CDR3 has 15 amino acids. Germline assignment: CDR1 SGHVS and CDR2 FQNEAQ. J lost 5 bases, V lost 5 bases, and 9 bases had no gene match. In DNA form, the CDR3 reads TGTGCCAGCAGCAACGACAGGGGGCTCGCGAACGAGCAGTACTTC. Protein: CASSNDRGLANEQYF.

This clonotype was observed a handful of times. The rearrangement links TRBV19 to TRBJ2-5, with 10 bases aligning to TRBD2. J gave up 5 bases and V 6 bases, and 18 bases lay outside the gene matches. Germline-derived CDR1 and CDR2 are LNHDA and SQIVND (reference sequence). This CDR3 spans 18 amino acids. The CDR3 DNA reads as TGTGCCAGTAGCCAAGGATTATCACCAGCGGGAGGGCCCGAGACCCAGTACTTC. It encodes CASSQGLSPAGGPETQYF.

The rearrangement uses TRBV6-1 and TRBJ1-3, with 7 bases fitting TRBD1. This CDR3 spans 14 amino acids. Germline V gives CDR1 MNHNS, CDR2 SASEGT. With 6 bases clipped from V and 2 bases from J, the junction kept 4 bases outside the gene matches. CDR3 DNA sequence: TGTGCCAGCAGGCCGACAGGGACTGGAAACACCATATATTTT. Translated, it gives CASRPTGTGNTIYF.

This clonotype was detected ten times or more. The rearrangement links TRBV12-3 or TRBV12-4 to TRBJ2-5, with D perhaps TRBD2 (5 bases). Between the trimmed V and J ends, which lost 5 bases and 2 bases, there was a span of 12 bases. The CDR3 is 14 residues long. The CDR3 DNA follows: TGTGCCAGCAGTCCACGAACGGGACAAGAGACCCAGTACTTC. Translating it yields CASSPRTGQETQYF.

This clonotype has ten or more counts. The chain is built from TRBV3-1 and TRBJ2-5; 7 bases are a match to TRBD2. This CDR3 comprises 15 residues. Germline values: CDR1 LGHDT, CDR2 YNNKEL (reference sequence). With 1 base clipped from V and 1 base from J, the junction kept 3 bases outside the gene matches. CDR3 region: CASSQGSGTQETQYF. CDR3 nucleotides: TGTGCCAGCAGCCAAGGGAGCGGGACCCAAGAGACCCAGTACTTC.

This clonotype was recorded at least ten times. This sequence joins TRBV28 and TRBJ1-3, with unresolved D. The germline gives CDR1 MDHEN, CDR2 SYDVKM. V was clipped by 10 bases and J by 0 bases, with 19 bases between them. This CDR3 has 16 amino acids. The CDR3 nucleotides are TGTGCCACTAAACAAAGGCGGGTGAGCTCTGGAAACACCATATATTTT. Amino acids: CATKQRRVSSGNTIYF. The variable domain in full, with the rest retrieved from reference TRBV28 and TRBJ1-3, is DVKVTQSSRYLVKRTGEKVFLECVQDMDHENMFWYRQDPGLGLRLIYFSYDVKMKEKGDIPEGYSVSREKKERFSLILESASTNQTSMYLCATKQRRVSSGNTIYFGEGSWLTVV.

This clonotype came up a few times. This may arise from a read error, as a much more abundant clone is one base away. Because it lacks the conserved phenylalanine or tryptophan at the end, this CDR3 is likely a read error. The rearrangement links TRBV6-1 to TRBJ1-5, with D unresolved. This CDR3 is built from 13 residues. The ends were cut back, 0 bases at V and 5 bases at J, with 5 bases in the middle. Germline V gene sequence: CDR1 MNHNS, CDR2 SASEGT. This chain's CDR3 is CASSEAPYQPQHL. The CDR3 coding sequence is TGTGCCAGCAGTGAAGCCCCCTATCAGCCCCAGCATCTT.

The table lists this clonotype with a few counts. With a much larger clone just one base away, this may be a read error. This chain uses TRBV20-1 with TRBJ2-7; TRBD1 or TRBD2 may be the D gene (5 bases each). V lost 0 bases and J 2 bases, leaving 11 bases between the germline ends. Germline V lookup: CDR1 DFQATT, CDR2 SNEGSKA (reference sequence). The length of the CDR3 is 14 residues. This CDR3 reads CSARDPRGAYEQYF. For the CDR3, the DNA is TGCAGTGCTAGAGATCCCCGAGGGGCCTACGAGCAGTACTTC.

This clonotype was observed at least ten times. The CDR3 region has the DNA TGTGCCAGCAGTTTCCTGGGAAAGCGGGAGAGCACAGATACGCAGTATTTT. This encodes CASSFLGKRESTDTQYF. The chain is built from TRBV27 and TRBJ2-3, with 8 bases fitting TRBD2. Germline CDR1 reads MNHEY; CDR2 reads SMNVEV (reference sequence). CDR3 length equals 17 residues. V shed 3 bases, J shed 0 bases, and the junction held 8 bases outside the gene matches.

This clonotype has a count of ten or more. The CDR3 reads CASCKGTGGPSGANVLTF. In nucleotides, the CDR3 is TGTGCCAGTTGCAAGGGGACAGGGGGCCCCTCTGGGGCCAACGTCCTGACTTTC. The V and J genes are TRBV12-3 or TRBV12-4 and TRBJ2-6; TRBD1 matches at 12 bases. V shed 9 bases and J 0 bases; nucleotides not matched to a gene: 9. This CDR3 has 18 amino acids.

There are a few counts of this clonotype. V gene TRBV19 combines with J gene TRBJ1-5, with D unclear. Germline V CDR1 and CDR2: LNHDA, SQIVND (reference sequence). V was cut by 6 bases and J by 5 bases, with 20 bases left in between. This CDR3 contains 16 residues. The CDR3 DNA is TGTGCCAGTAGCCAATATGGGTGGTGGGGAGATCAGCCCCAGCATTTT. Translating it yields CASSQYGWWGDQPQHF. The whole variable domain, remainder taken from reference TRBV19 and TRBJ1-5, is DGGITQSPKYLFRKEGQNVTLSCEQNLNHDAMYWYRQDPGQGLRLIYYSQIVNDFQKGDIAEGYSVSREKKESFPLTVTSAQKNPTAFYLCASSQYGWWGDQPQHFGDGTRLSIL.

The J gene is TRBJ2-2, the V gene TRBV11-3, with 8 bases that match TRBD1. Germline CDR1 SGHNT, CDR2 YENEEA. The CDR3 sequence is 17 residues long. The trim removed 5 bases at V and 7 bases at J, leaving 15 bases unmatched. The CDR3 region has the DNA TGTGCCAGCAGCCCCCGGTATTGCAGGGGGCGGAGCGGGGAGCTGTTTTTT. It translates to CASSPRYCRGRSGELFF.

This clonotype was seen many times. This chain joins TRBV2 and TRBJ2-7; 11 bases map to TRBD2. This CDR3 is 18 amino acids long. The V gene end was trimmed by 1 base and the J gene end by 2 bases; junction bases not matched to a gene: 10. Per the germline V gene, CDR1 is SNHLY and CDR2 is FYNNEI. In DNA, the CDR3 is TGTGCCAGCAGTGAAGGCTTTAGCGGGAGGGCCGGGGCCTACGAGCAGTACTTC. Translation gives CASSEGFSGRAGAYEQYF.

This clonotype has a handful of counts. A single base separates this from a much larger clone, so it may be a read error. CDR3 nucleotide sequence: TGTGCCAGCAGTTACTCGTATCGGGGGGACCGCGAGCAGTACTTC. This translates into CASSYSYRGDREQYF. The J gene is TRBJ2-7, the V gene TRBV6-2 or TRBV6-3; 7 nucleotides line up with TRBD2. Trimming took 0 bases from V and 6 from J; bases not matched to a gene: 8. The germline V gene has CDR1 MNHEY and CDR2 SVGEGT. CDR3 length: 15 amino acids.

This sequence joins TRBV5-4 and TRBJ2-1, with D possibly being TRBD1 or TRBD2 (5 bases each). The CDR3 covers 17 residues. Germline CDR1 reads SGHNT; CDR2 reads YYREEE (reference sequence). The germline V and J ends were trimmed by 1 base and 4 bases, with 18 bases remaining between them. CDR3 DNA sequence: TGTGCCAGCAGCTTGTTAGAGGGGCTAATTTATTACAATGAGCAGTTCTTC. Translation gives CASSLLEGLIYYNEQFF. The variable domain in full, with the rest retrieved from reference TRBV5-4 and TRBJ2-1, is ETGVTQSPTHLIKTRGQQVTLRCSSQSGHNTVSWYQQALGQGPQFIFQYYREEENGRGNFPPRFSGLQFPNYSSELNVNALELDDSALYLCASSLLEGLIYYNEQFFGPGTRLTVL.

For this clonotype: One base away lies a much larger clone, so this may be a sequencing read error. The J gene is TRBJ2-1, the V gene TRBV5-4; no reliable D call. The DNA end is a closer match to TRBJ2-7, so the J assignment may be wrong. There are 13 residues in the CDR3. The germline gives CDR1 SGHNT, CDR2 YYREEE (reference sequence). The DNA for the CDR3 is TGTGCCAGCAGCCTACCCAATTGGAATGAGCAGTACTTC. It encodes CASSLPNWNEQYF.

This clonotype was picked up many times. This rearrangement joins TRBV28 to TRBJ2-5, with D perhaps matching TRBD1 (5 bases). There are 13 residues in the CDR3. CDR1 and CDR2 (germline): MDHEN, SYDVKM. The ends were cut back, 4 bases at V and 2 bases at J, with 8 bases in the middle. Here the CDR3 DNA reads TGTGCCAGCAGTTCACAGGAGCAAGAGACCCAGTACTTC. Translated: CASSSQEQETQYF. Looking up the rest from reference TRBV28 and TRBJ2-5 gives the full variable domain: DVKVTQSSRYLVKRTGEKVFLECVQDMDHENMFWYRQDPGLGLRLIYFSYDVKMKEKGDIPEGYSVSREKKERFSLILESASTNQTSMYLCASSSQEQETQYFGPGTRLLVL.

This clonotype was counted ten times or more. The chain recombines TRBV20-1 with TRBJ1-2; 8 bases match TRBD1. CDR1 and CDR2 (germline): DFQATT, SNEGSKA (reference sequence). This CDR3 is built from 13 residues. Trimming removed 6 bases from V and 3 bases from J; junction bases left unmatched: 6. The CDR3 DNA reads as TGCAGTGCCGTAACAGGGGGACACTATGGCTACACCTTC. Protein sequence: CSAVTGGHYGYTF.

This clonotype was observed a handful of times. A read error is possible here, since a much larger clone lies one base away. The chain couples TRBV27 to TRBJ2-5; 14 positions agree with TRBD2. CDR1 and CDR2 from the germline V gene are MNHEY and SMNVEV (reference sequence). The CDR3 is 15 residues long. The CDR3 here is CASSPPGLAGESQYF. CDR3 nucleotide sequence: TGTGCCAGCAGTCCGCCGGGACTAGCGGGAGAGTCCCAGTACTTC.

There are many counts of this clonotype. The J gene is TRBJ1-5, the V gene TRBV6-1; 8 nucleotides agree with TRBD1. With V trimmed by 0 bases and J by 9 bases, 7 bases remained unmatched. This CDR3 has 15 residues. Germline V CDR1 and CDR2: MNHNS, SASEGT. This CDR3 is CASSEAGQGFRPQHF. CDR3 nucleotides: TGTGCCAGCAGTGAAGCCGGACAGGGCTTTCGGCCCCAGCATTTT.

This clonotype was seen ten or more times. The V and J genes are TRBV12-3 or TRBV12-4 and TRBJ1-5; 9 bases map to TRBD1. J was trimmed by 5 bases and V by 6 bases; bases with no gene match: 5. This CDR3 has 14 residues. The CDR3 sequence: CASRYGTGYQPQHF. CDR3 DNA: TGTGCCAGCAGGTATGGGACAGGGTATCAGCCCCAGCATTTT.

This chain links TRBV18 with TRBJ2-3; TRBD1 agrees at 8 bases. V shed 6 bases and J 7 bases; nucleotides not matched to a gene: 15. Germline V gives CDR1 KGHSH, CDR2 LQKENI. The CDR3 consists of 16 residues. The CDR3 coding sequence is TGTGCCAGCTCGCCCGGGACAGGTTCCTTAGCTTATACGCAGTATTTT. Protein: CASSPGTGSLAYTQYF.

This clonotype was detected a few times. This rearrangement joins TRBV5-4 to TRBJ2-5, with D possibly matching TRBD2 (7 bases). V was clipped by 0 bases and J by 5 bases, with 14 bases between them. The length of the CDR3 is 15 residues. CDR1 SGHNT and CDR2 YYREEE come from the germline V gene (reference sequence). DNA of the CDR3: TGTGCCAGCAGCTTGGTCGGTGGGGGGGGCGAGACCCAGTACTTC. It is translated as CASSLVGGGGETQYF.

There are a few counts of this clonotype. The chain has TRBV29-1 and TRBJ1-3; 7 bases map to TRBD1. The CDR3 spans 16 residues. The V segment lost 4 bases and the J segment 4 bases; nucleotides outside the gene matches: 13. Germline loops: CDR1 SQVTM, CDR2 ANQGSEA. Written as DNA, the CDR3 is TGCAGCGTTGCGAAGTTCGCTACAGGGGCGGGAAACACCATATATTTT. Protein product: CSVAKFATGAGNTIYF.

As regards this clonotype: One base away lies a much larger clone, so this may be a sequencing read error. V gene TRBV28 combines with J gene TRBJ2-1, with TRBD2 matching over 12 bases. This CDR3 is 15 amino acids long. J lost 9 bases, V lost 4 bases, and 7 bases had no gene match. Germline values: CDR1 MDHEN, CDR2 SYDVKM. For the CDR3, the DNA is TGTGCCAGCAGTTCGAGACTAGCGGGGGTGAGTGAGCAGTTCTTC. Protein sequence: CASSSRLAGVSEQFF.

The table lists this clonotype with many counts. V usage is TRBV28 and J usage is TRBJ1-2; TRBD1 agrees at 9 bases. The CDR3 consists of 13 residues. V lost 5 bases and J lost 8; bases outside the gene matches: 6. Germline V gene sequence: CDR1 MDHEN, CDR2 SYDVKM. The CDR3 protein is CASSVGTGNGYTF. The CDR3 DNA is TGTGCCAGCAGTGTGGGGACAGGGAACGGCTACACCTTC.

Ten or more counts support this clonotype. V gene TRBV12-3 or TRBV12-4 combines with J gene TRBJ2-7, with 8 nucleotides matching TRBD1. Germline trimming cut 5 bases from V and 2 bases from J; bases unmatched to any gene: 2. The CDR3 is 13 residues long. CDR3 protein: CASSETGAYEQYF. Written as DNA, the CDR3 is TGTGCCAGCAGTGAGACAGGGGCCTACGAGCAGTACTTC.

This clonotype came up many times. The rearrangement joins TRBV3-1 to TRBJ1-1, with D possibly matching TRBD1 (5 bases). V was clipped by 5 bases and J by 5 bases, with 15 bases between them. The CDR3 consists of 14 residues. Germline V gene data show CDR1 as LGHDT and CDR2 as YNNKEL (reference sequence). The CDR3 here is CASSAPGRETEAFF. CDR3 sequence (DNA): TGTGCCAGCAGCGCCCCCGGCAGGGAGACTGAAGCTTTCTTT. Full variable domain (outside the CDR3, taken from reference TRBV3-1 and TRBJ1-1): DTAVSQTPKYLVTQMGNDKSIKCEQNLGHDTMYWYKQDSKKFLKIMFSYNNKELIINETVPNRFSPKSPDKAHLNLHINSLELGDSAVYFCASSAPGRETEAFFGQGTRLTVV.

This clonotype has ten or more counts. CDR3 DNA: TGTGCCAGCAGTGGGGACAGGGGCTGGGAACAGACCCAGTACTTC. Its protein is CASSGDRGWEQTQYF. The chain recombines TRBV6-1 with TRBJ2-5; 10 nucleotides line up with TRBD1. In germline, CDR1 is MNHNS, CDR2 SASEGT. Unmatched junction bases numbered 8, after V lost 4 bases and J lost 6 bases. This CDR3 is built from 15 residues.

This clonotype was detected a few times. The chain combines TRBV3-1 with TRBJ1-5, with a tentative D call TRBD1 (5 bases). V was shortened by 0 bases and J by 0 bases, with 24 bases between the two germline ends. CDR3 length equals 21 residues. Germline CDR1 reads LGHDT; CDR2 reads YNNKEL (reference sequence). The CDR3 protein is CASSQDGPGRGRGISNQPQHF. The CDR3 nucleotides read TGTGCCAGCAGCCAAGATGGGCCAGGGCGCGGTCGAGGGATTAGCAATCAGCCCCAGCATTTT. Combining the CDR3 with reference TRBV3-1 and TRBJ1-5 gives the whole variable domain DTAVSQTPKYLVTQMGNDKSIKCEQNLGHDTMYWYKQDSKKFLKIMFSYNNKELIINETVPNRFSPKSPDKAHLNLHINSLELGDSAVYFCASSQDGPGRGRGISNQPQHFGDGTRLSIL.

This clonotype was detected many times. The chain is built from TRBV6-1 and TRBJ2-2; D is possibly TRBD1 or TRBD2 (5 bases each). Germline CDR1 and CDR2: MNHNS and SASEGT. The CDR3 extends over 13 amino acids. Trimming took 10 bases from V and 6 from J, leaving 15 bases between them. CDR3 nucleotide sequence: TGTGCCACCCGAGGGGCCCTGGCCGGGGAGCTGTTTTTT. It is translated as CATRGALAGELFF.